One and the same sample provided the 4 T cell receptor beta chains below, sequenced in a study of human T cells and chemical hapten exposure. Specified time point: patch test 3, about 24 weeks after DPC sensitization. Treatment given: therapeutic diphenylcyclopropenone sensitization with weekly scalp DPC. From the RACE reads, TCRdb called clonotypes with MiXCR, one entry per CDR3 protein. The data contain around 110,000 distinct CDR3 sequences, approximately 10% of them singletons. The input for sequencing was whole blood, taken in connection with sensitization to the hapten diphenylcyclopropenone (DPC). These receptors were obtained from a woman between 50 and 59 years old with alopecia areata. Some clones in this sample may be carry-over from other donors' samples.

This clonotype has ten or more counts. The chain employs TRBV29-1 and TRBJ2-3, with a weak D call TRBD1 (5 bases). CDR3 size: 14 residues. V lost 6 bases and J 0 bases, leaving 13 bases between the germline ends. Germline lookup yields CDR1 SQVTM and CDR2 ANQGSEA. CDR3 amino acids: CSVRTGQSTDTQYF. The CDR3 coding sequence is TGCAGCGTCAGAACAGGCCAAAGCACAGATACGCAGTATTTT.

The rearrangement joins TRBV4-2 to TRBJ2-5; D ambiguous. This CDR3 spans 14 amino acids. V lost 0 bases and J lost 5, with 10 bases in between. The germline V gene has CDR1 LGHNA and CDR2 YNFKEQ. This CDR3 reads CASSQDPDPETQYF. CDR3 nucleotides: TGTGCCAGCAGCCAAGATCCAGACCCGGAGACCCAGTACTTC.

The CDR3, as DNA: TGTGCCAGCAGCTACGGAGGGGTCCCAGAAGCTTTCTTT. Translating gives CASSYGGVPEAFF. The rearrangement joins TRBV7-2 to TRBJ1-1; TRBD1 might be the D (5 bases). The CDR3 loop spans 13 amino acids. Trimming left V 4 bases short and J 8 bases short, with 14 bases between. Germline lookup yields CDR1 SGHTA and CDR2 FQGNSA.

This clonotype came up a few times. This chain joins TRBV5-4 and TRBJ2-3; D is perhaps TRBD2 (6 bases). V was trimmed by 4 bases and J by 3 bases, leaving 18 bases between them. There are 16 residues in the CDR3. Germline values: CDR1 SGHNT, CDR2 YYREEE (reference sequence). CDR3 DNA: TGTGCCAGCAGCACCGGGCGGCGGGATGGAACAGATACGCAGTATTTT. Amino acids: CASSTGRRDGTDTQYF.